The table lists the clone carrying this T cell receptor beta chain with many counts. TCRdb analysed the 5' RACE reads with MiXCR anew, one entry per CDR3 protein. The sample includes 150,000 to 200,000 distinct CDR3 sequences, 11% seen only once; the top ten take 36%. The entry originates in a study of T cells after yellow fever vaccination. V was clipped by 6 bases and J by 5 bases, with 13 bases between them. The CDR3 is 13 residues long. Sequences were derived from CD8+ T cells sorted from PBMCs, sampled 15 days after the yellow fever booster vaccination. V usage is TRBV12-3 or TRBV12-4 and J usage is TRBJ1-1, with D perhaps matching TRBD1 (6 bases). The receptor was isolated from a man younger than 30 who received the YFV17D yellow fever vaccine. Here the CDR3 reads CASSLRGATEAFF. The CDR3 DNA reads as TGTGCCAGCAGCCTTCGGGGGGCGACTGAAGCTTTCTTT.